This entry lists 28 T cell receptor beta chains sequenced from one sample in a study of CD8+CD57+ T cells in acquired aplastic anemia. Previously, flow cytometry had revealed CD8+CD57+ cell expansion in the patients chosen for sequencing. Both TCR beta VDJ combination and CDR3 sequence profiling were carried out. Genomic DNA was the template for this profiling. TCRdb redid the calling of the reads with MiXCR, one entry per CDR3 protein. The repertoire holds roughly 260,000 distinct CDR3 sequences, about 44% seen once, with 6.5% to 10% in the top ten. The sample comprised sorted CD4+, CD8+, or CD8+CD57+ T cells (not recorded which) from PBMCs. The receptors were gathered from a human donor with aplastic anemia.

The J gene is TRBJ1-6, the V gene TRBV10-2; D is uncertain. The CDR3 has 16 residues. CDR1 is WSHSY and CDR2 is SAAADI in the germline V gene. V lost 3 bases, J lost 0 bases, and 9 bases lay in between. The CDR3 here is CASSDGRSSYNSPLHF. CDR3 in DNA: TGCGCCAGCAGTGATGGACGGAGCTCCTATAATTCACCCCTCCACTTT.

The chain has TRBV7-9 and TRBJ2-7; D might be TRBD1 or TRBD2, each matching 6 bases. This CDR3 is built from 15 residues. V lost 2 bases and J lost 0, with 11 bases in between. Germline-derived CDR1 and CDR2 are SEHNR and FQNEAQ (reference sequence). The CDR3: CASSLRRDNSYEQYF. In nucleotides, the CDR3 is TGTGCCAGCAGCTTAAGGCGGGACAACTCCTACGAGCAGTACTTC.

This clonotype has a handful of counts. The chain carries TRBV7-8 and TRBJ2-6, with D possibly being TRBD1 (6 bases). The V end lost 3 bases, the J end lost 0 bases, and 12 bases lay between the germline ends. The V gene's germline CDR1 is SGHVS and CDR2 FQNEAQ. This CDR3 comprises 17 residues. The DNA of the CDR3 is TGTGCCAGCAGCTTCTCTGCAGGGGTCTCTGGGGCCAACGTCCTGACTTTC. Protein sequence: CASSFSAGVSGANVLTF.

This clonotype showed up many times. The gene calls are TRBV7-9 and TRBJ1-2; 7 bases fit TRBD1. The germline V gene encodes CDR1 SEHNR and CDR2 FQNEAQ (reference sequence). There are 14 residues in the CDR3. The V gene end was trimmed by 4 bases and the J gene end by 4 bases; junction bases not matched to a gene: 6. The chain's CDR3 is CASSSTGFAYGYTF. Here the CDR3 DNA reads TGTGCCAGCAGCTCGACAGGGTTCGCCTATGGCTACACCTTC.

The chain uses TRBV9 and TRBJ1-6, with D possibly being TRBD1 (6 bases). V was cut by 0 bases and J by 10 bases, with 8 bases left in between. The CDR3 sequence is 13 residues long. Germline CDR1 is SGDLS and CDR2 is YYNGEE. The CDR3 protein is CASSVGQGSPLHF. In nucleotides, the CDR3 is TGTGCCAGCAGCGTAGGCCAGGGGTCACCCCTCCACTTT.

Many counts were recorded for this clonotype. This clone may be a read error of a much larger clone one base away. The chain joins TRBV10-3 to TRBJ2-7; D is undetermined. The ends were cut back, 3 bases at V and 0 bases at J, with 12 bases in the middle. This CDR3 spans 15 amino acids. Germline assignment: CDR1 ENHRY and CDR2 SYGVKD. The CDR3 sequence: CAISDRSVGSYEQYF. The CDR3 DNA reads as TGTGCCATCAGTGACAGGTCTGTGGGCTCCTACGAGCAGTACTTC.

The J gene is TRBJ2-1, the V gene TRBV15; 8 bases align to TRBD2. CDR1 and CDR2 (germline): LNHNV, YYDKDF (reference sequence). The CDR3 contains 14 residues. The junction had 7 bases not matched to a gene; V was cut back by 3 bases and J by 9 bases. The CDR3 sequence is CATSRGISGAEQFF. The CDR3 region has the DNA TGTGCCACCAGCAGGGGCATTAGCGGGGCTGAGCAGTTCTTC.

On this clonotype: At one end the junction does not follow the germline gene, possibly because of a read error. CDR3 in DNA: TGTGCCAGCAGCCCGGCAGTAATGATGAACACCGAAGCTTTCTTT. It codes for CASSPAVMMNTEAFF. The chain uses TRBV9 and TRBJ1-1; no clear D. The length of the CDR3 is 15 residues. The germline V gene encodes CDR1 SGDLS and CDR2 YYNGEE.

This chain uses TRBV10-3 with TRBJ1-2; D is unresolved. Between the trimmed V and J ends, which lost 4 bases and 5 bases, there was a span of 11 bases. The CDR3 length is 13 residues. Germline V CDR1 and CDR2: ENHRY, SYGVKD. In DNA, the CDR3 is TGTGCCATCAGTGTTGAGAATACTTATGGCTACACCTTC. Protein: CAISVENTYGYTF.

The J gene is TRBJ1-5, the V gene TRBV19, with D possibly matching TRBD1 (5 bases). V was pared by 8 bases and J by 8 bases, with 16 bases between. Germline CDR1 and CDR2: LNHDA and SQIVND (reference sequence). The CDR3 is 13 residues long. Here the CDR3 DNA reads TGTGCCAGTTACAGGTCCGCGGGGGAGCCCCAGCATTTT. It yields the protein CASYRSAGEPQHF. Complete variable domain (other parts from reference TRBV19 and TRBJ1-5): DGGITQSPKYLFRKEGQNVTLSCEQNLNHDAMYWYRQDPGQGLRLIYYSQIVNDFQKGDIAEGYSVSREKKESFPLTVTSAQKNPTAFYLCASYRSAGEPQHFGDGTRLSIL.

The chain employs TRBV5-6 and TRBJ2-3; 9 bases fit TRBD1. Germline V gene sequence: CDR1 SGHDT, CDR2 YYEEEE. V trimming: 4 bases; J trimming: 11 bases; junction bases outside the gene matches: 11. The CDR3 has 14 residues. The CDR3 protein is CASSPGTGYDEQYF. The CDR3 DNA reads TGTGCCAGCAGCCCGGGGACAGGGTACGATGAGCAGTATTTT. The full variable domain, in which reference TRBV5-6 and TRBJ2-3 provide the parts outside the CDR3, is DAGVTQSPTHLIKTRGQQVTLRCSPKSGHDTVSWYQQALGQGPQFIFQYYEEEERQRGNFPDRFSGHQFPNYSSELNVNALLLGDSALYLCASSPGTGYDEQYFGPGTRLTVL.

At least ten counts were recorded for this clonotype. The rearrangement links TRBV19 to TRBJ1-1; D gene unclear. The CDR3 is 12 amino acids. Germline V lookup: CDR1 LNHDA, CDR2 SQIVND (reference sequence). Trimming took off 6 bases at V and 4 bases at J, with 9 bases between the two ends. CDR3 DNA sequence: TGTGCCAGTAGCCACGCCATCACTGAAGCTTTCTTT. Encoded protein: CASSHAITEAFF.

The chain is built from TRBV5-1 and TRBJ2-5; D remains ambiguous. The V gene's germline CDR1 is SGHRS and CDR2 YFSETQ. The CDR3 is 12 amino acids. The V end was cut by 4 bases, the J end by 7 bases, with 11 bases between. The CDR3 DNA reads TGCGCCAGCAGCCTGGACGTGGGGACCCAGTACTTC. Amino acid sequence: CASSLDVGTQYF.

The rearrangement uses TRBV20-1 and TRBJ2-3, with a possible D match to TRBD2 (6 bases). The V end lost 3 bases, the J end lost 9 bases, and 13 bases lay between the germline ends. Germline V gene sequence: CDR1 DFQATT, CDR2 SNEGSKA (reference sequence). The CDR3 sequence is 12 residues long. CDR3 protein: CSARDSSETQYF. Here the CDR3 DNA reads TGCAGTGCTAGGGACTCTAGCGAGACGCAGTATTTT.

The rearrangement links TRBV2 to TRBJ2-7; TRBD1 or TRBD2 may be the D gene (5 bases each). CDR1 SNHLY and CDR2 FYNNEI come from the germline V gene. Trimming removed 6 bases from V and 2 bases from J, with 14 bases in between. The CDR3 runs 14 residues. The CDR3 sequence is CASSSPRGAYEQYF. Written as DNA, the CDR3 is TGTGCCAGCAGCTCCCCCCGAGGGGCCTACGAGCAGTACTTC. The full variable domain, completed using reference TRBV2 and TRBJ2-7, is EPEVTQTPSHQVTQMGQEVILRCVPISNHLYFYWYRQILGQKVEFLVSFYNNEISEKSEIFDDQFSVERPDGSNFTLKIRSTKLEDSAMYFCASSSPRGAYEQYFGPGTRLTVT.

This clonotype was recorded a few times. CDR3 loop: CASSFGSSEQFF. CDR3 nucleotides: TGTGCCAGCAGTTTTGGTTCGTCTGAGCAGTTCTTC. The chain employs TRBV2 and TRBJ2-1; D gene uncertain. V dropped 5 bases and J dropped 9 bases, with 11 bases sitting between them. CDR3 length equals 12 residues. CDR1 and CDR2 (germline): SNHLY, FYNNEI.

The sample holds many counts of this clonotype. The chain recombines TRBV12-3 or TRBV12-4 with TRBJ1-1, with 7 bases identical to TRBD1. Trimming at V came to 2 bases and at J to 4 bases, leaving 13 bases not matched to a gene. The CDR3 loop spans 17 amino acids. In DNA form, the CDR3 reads TGTGCCAGCAGTTTAAGAGGGGGCAGGTTGTTGATCACTGAAGCTTTCTTT. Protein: CASSLRGGRLLITEAFF.

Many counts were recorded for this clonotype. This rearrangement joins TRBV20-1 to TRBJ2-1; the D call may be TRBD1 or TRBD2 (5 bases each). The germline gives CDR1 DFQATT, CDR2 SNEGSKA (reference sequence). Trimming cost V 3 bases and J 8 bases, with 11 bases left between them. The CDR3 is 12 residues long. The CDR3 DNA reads TGCAGTGCTAGGACCGGGGCGGATGAGCAGTTCTTC. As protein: CSARTGADEQFF.

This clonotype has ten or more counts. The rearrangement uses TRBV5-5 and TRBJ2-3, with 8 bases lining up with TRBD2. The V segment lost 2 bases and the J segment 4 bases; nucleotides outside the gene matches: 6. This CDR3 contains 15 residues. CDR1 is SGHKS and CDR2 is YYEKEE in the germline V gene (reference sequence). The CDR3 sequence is CASSFETSVSDTQYF. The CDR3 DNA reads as TGTGCCAGCAGCTTCGAGACTAGCGTTTCAGATACGCAGTATTTT.

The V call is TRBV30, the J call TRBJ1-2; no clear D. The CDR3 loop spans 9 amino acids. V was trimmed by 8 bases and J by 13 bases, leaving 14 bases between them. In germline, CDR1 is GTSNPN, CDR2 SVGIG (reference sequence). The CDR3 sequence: CAGGRPPTF. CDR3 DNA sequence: TGTGCCGGCGGACGGCCCCCCACCTTC.

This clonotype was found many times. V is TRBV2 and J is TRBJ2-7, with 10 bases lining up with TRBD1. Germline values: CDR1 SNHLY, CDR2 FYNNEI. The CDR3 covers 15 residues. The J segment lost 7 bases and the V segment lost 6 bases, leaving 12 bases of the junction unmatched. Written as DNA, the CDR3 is TGTGCCAGCAGCCCCGGGACAGGGGCCCACTTGGAGCAGTACTTC. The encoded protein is CASSPGTGAHLEQYF. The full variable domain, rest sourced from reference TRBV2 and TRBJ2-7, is EPEVTQTPSHQVTQMGQEVILRCVPISNHLYFYWYRQILGQKVEFLVSFYNNEISEKSEIFDDQFSVERPDGSNFTLKIRSTKLEDSAMYFCASSPGTGAHLEQYFGPGTRLTVT.

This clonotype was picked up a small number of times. Here the CDR3 reads CASSLAGTGANNEQFF. CDR3 sequence (DNA): TGTGCCAGCAGTTTAGCCGGGACAGGGGCCAACAATGAGCAGTTCTTC. The chain is built from TRBV28 and TRBJ2-1; 10 bases agree with TRBD1. Germline values: CDR1 MDHEN, CDR2 SYDVKM. The CDR3 spans 16 residues. V trimming: 2 bases; J trimming: 5 bases; junction bases outside the gene matches: 6.

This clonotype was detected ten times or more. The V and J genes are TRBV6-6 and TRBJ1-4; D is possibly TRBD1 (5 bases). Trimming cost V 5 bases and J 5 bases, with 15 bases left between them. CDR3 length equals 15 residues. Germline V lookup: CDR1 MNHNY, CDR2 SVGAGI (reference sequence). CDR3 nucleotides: TGTGCCAGCAGTCGGTCGTGGGGGGACAATGAAAAACTGTTTTTT. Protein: CASSRSWGDNEKLFF.

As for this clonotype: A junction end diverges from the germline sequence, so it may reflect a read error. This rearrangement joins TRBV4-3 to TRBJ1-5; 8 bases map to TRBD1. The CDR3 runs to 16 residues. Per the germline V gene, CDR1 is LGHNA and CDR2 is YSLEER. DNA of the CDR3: TGCGCCAGCGGCCAGGGTTCAGGGGACAGGTTACAGCCCCAGCATTTT. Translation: CASGQGSGDRLQPQHF.

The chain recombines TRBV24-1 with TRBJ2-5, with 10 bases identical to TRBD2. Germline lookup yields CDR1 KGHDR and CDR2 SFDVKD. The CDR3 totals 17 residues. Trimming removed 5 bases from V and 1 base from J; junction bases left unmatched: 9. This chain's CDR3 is CATSVRLAGAPQETQYF. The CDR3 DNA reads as TGTGCCACCAGTGTTAGGCTAGCGGGGGCCCCCCAAGAGACCCAGTACTTC.

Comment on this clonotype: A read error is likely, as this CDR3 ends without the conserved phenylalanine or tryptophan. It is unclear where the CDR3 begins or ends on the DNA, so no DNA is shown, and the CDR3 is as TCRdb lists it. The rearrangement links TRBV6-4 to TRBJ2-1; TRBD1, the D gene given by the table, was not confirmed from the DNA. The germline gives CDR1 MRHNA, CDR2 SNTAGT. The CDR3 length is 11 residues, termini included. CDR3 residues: CASGSGATPRL.

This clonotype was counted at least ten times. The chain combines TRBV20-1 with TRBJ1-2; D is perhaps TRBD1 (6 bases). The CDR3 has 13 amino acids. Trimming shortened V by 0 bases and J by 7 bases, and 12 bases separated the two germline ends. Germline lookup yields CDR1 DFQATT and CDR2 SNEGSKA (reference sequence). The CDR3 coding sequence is TGCAGTGCTAGAGATCTACAGACAGGTGGCTACACCTTC. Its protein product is CSARDLQTGGYTF.

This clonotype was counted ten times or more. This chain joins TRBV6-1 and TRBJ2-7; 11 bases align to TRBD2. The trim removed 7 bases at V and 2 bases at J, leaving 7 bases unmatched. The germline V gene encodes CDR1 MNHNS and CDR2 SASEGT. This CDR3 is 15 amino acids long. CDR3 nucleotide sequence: TGTGCCAGCACCAAGACTAGCGGGAACCCCTACGAGCAGTACTTC. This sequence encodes CASTKTSGNPYEQYF.